Shown below are 15 T cell receptor beta chains from a single sample sequenced in a study of T cells in narcolepsy. Sequenced by immunoSEQ multiplex PCR; TCRdb stores in-frame clones only, minus some. The data contain 20,000 to 25,000 clones, just under 85% of them singletons. The sample consisted of CD45RA- memory CD4+ T cells from PBMCs. These receptors were collected from a human donor with narcolepsy.

The chain is built from TRBV28 and TRBJ2-7, with 7 nucleotides matching TRBD2. The V gene's germline CDR1 is MDHEN and CDR2 SYDVKM. The CDR3 sequence is 12 residues long. V trimming: 7 bases; J trimming: 4 bases; junction bases outside the gene matches: 4. The CDR3 reads CASTIAGYEQYF. The CDR3 DNA sequence: TGTGCCAGCACTATAGCGGGTTACGAGCAGTACTTC.

This chain uses TRBV28 with TRBJ1-6; possibly TRBD1 for D (5 bases). Germline CDR1 MDHEN, CDR2 SYDVKM. The CDR3 runs 14 residues. Trimming cost V 10 bases and J 5 bases, with 15 bases left between them. CDR3 coding DNA: TGTGCCACCGGAAGGGACGGACATAATTCACCCCTCCACTTT. Amino acids: CATGRDGHNSPLHF.

The chain has TRBV7-3 and TRBJ2-4; TRBD1 agrees at 7 bases. In germline, CDR1 is SGHTA, CDR2 FQGTGA. The J segment lost 10 bases and the V segment lost 2 bases, leaving 5 bases of the junction unmatched. This CDR3 spans 13 amino acids. The CDR3 loop is CASSLGTDAIQYF. The DNA of the CDR3 is TGTGCCAGCAGCTTAGGGACAGACGCGATTCAGTACTTC.

V usage is TRBV28 and J usage is TRBJ1-2; D call uncertain. This CDR3 has 18 residues. V lost 4 bases and J 4 bases, leaving 25 bases between the germline ends. Germline V gene data show CDR1 as MDHEN and CDR2 as SYDVKM. CDR3 residues: CASSSASGDRLLFYGYTF. In nucleotides, the CDR3 is TGTGCCAGCAGTTCCGCGTCGGGAGATCGGCTACTATTCTATGGCTACACCTTC.

The chain is built from TRBV11-2 and TRBJ2-1, with TRBD1 identical over 8 bases. The J segment lost 13 bases and the V segment lost 5 bases, leaving 10 bases of the junction unmatched. Germline CDR1 reads SGHAT; CDR2 reads FQNNGV. The CDR3 length is 13 residues. The CDR3 coding sequence is TGTGCCAGCAGCCTCCCGGGACAGGTCTCACAGTTCTTC. As protein: CASSLPGQVSQFF.

The V call is TRBV28, the J call TRBJ1-1, with D maybe TRBD1 (5 bases). V was clipped by 2 bases and J by 4 bases, with 11 bases between them. The length of the CDR3 is 14 residues. Germline-derived CDR1 and CDR2 are MDHEN and SYDVKM. The CDR3 nucleotides are TGTGCCAGCAGTTTACGACAGATCGGCACTGAAGCTTTCTTT. It specifies CASSLRQIGTEAFF.

The V gene is TRBV6-6, the J gene TRBJ2-5; the D call may be TRBD1 or TRBD2 (5 bases each). The CDR3 is 13 amino acids. Germline V gene data show CDR1 as MNHNY and CDR2 as SVGAGI (reference sequence). Between the trimmed V and J ends, which lost 6 bases and 4 bases, there was a span of 12 bases. CDR3 amino acids: CASSRPGRETQYF. The DNA of the CDR3 is TGTGCCAGCAGCCGTCCAGGGAGAGAGACCCAGTACTTC.

The V call is TRBV4-3, the J call TRBJ2-1; 9 bases fit TRBD2. Germline V gene data show CDR1 as LGHNA and CDR2 as YSLEER. The CDR3 runs to 17 residues. Trimming at V came to 0 bases and at J to 5 bases, leaving 8 bases not matched to a gene. This CDR3 reads CASSQDGAAGGHNEQFF. The CDR3 DNA follows: TGCGCCAGCAGCCAAGATGGGGCAGCGGGAGGCCACAATGAGCAGTTCTTC.

This clone was found once. This sequence joins TRBV15 and TRBJ2-1, with 10 bases lining up with TRBD2. CDR3 length equals 16 residues. Germline CDR1 and CDR2: LNHNV and YYDKDF (reference sequence). V shed 2 bases, J shed 4 bases, and the junction held 5 bases outside the gene matches. Written as DNA, the CDR3 is TGTGCCACCAGCAGAACTACTAGCGGGGTATACAATGAGCAGTTCTTC. This translates into CATSRTTSGVYNEQFF.

This chain links TRBV11-2 with TRBJ1-2; 12 bases fit TRBD1. The CDR3 consists of 16 residues. Per the germline V gene, CDR1 is SGHAT and CDR2 is FQNNGV. J was trimmed by 3 bases and V by 10 bases; bases with no gene match: 12. CDR3 bases: TGTGCCACCTACTCTTGGGGGACAGGGGGCCACTATGGCTACACCTTC. It translates to CATYSWGTGGHYGYTF. Full variable domain (outside the CDR3, taken from reference TRBV11-2 and TRBJ1-2): EAGVAQSPRYKIIEKRQSVAFWCNPISGHATLYWYQQILGQGPKLLIQFQNNGVVDDSQLPKDRFSAERLKGVDSTLKIQPAKLEDSAVYLCATYSWGTGGHYGYTFGSGTRLTVV.

This chain joins TRBV11-3 and TRBJ2-2; 7 bases map to TRBD1. CDR3 length: 13 amino acids. Trimming took 5 bases from V and 6 from J; bases not matched to a gene: 3. The germline V gene encodes CDR1 SGHNT and CDR2 YENEEA. The CDR3 bases are TGTGCCAGCAGCACAGGGGTCCCCGGGGAGCTGTTTTTT. Protein sequence: CASSTGVPGELFF.

In this sample, this clone turned up a few times. This chain connects TRBV28 to TRBJ2-3; D gene uncertain. The CDR3 is 14 residues long. CDR1 is MDHEN and CDR2 is SYDVKM in the germline V gene. Deletions cut 5 bases from V and 1 base from J, with 10 bases between. The CDR3 spells CASSPPSGTDTQYF. CDR3 nucleotide sequence: TGTGCCAGCAGTCCCCCCAGCGGCACAGATACGCAGTATTTT.

This chain uses TRBV5-4 with TRBJ2-2, with D perhaps TRBD2 (6 bases). Looked up from germline, CDR1 is SGHNT and CDR2 is YYREEE (reference sequence). The CDR3 is 14 amino acids. Deletions cut 0 bases from V and 3 bases from J, with 6 bases between. CDR3 DNA: TGTGCCAGCAGCTTGGGACTAGACACCGGGGAGCTGTTTTTT. Protein: CASSLGLDTGELFF.

CDR3: CSVGDSRLNEKLFF. For the CDR3, the DNA is TGCAGCGTTGGGGACAGTCGCCTTAATGAAAAACTGTTTTTT. V gene TRBV29-1 combines with J gene TRBJ1-4; 7 positions agree with TRBD1. Germline CDR1 reads SQVTM; CDR2 reads ANQGSEA. V trimming: 4 bases; J trimming: 4 bases; junction bases outside the gene matches: 6. The CDR3 is 14 residues long.

The chain uses TRBV6-6 and TRBJ1-1; D gene ambiguous. Germline loops: CDR1 MNHNY, CDR2 SVGAGI (reference sequence). The CDR3 is 12 amino acids. The V and J ends lost 6 bases and 1 base respectively, with 6 bases between them. CDR3 protein: CASRHQNTEAFF. For the CDR3, the DNA is TGTGCCAGCAGACACCAGAACACTGAAGCTTTCTTT.